This T cell receptor (beta chain) was captured by sequencing in a study of beta chain features in type 1 diabetes. Study findings and constraints: TCRB CDR3s from Type 1 diabetes patients were moderately but significantly shorter in all four CD4+ subsets. Possible PCR preference for shorter templates applied equally to patients and controls. VDJ junctions sequenced from type 1 diabetes patients showed fewer insertions and more deletions.

In this sample, this clone turned up a few times. Its specificity is unknown. Reverse transcribing all isolated RNA meant expressed TCRB transcripts were sequenced. The read count averaged approximately 3.3 million across naive, central memory and regulatory T cell samples. Using immunoSEQ multiplex PCR, the repertoire was profiled, and TCRdb retains in-frame clones only, with some absent. The top ten clones hold 0.015% to 0.02% of a sample with around 250,000 clones, approximately 13% of them seen once. Per the germline V gene, CDR1 is SGHDT and CDR2 is YYEEEE. V gave up 2 bases and J gave up 4 bases, with 12 bases separating them. This CDR3 spans 14 amino acids.

Specimen: naive CD4+ T cells from blood. The chain recombines TRBV5-6 with TRBJ2-5, with a tentative D call TRBD2 (6 bases). This clonotype was obtained from a man aged 30-40 years with type 1 diabetes. Here the CDR3 reads CASSFEDYRETQYF. As DNA, the CDR3 is TGTGCCAGCAGCTTTGAGGACTATCGAGAGACCCAGTACTTC.